These 32 T cell receptor beta chains were all obtained from the same sample, sequenced in a study of T cells after yellow fever vaccination. MiXCR, run by TCRdb on the 5' RACE reads, gives a single entry per CDR3 protein. The table shows around 250,000 distinct CDR3 sequences, with roughly 7.2% occurring only once. Sequencing used CD4+ T cells sorted from PBMCs, obtained 15 days after the yellow fever booster vaccination. Source of these receptors: a man aged 30-40 years who received the YFV17D yellow fever vaccine.

Ten or more counts support this clonotype. The chain couples TRBV15 to TRBJ2-7; no definite D call. Germline V gene lookup returns CDR1 LNHNV and CDR2 YYDKDF (reference sequence). Trimming cost V 0 bases and J 3 bases, with 6 bases left between them. This CDR3 spans 13 amino acids. CDR3 residues: CATSRDPVYEQYF. The CDR3 bases are TGTGCCACCAGCAGAGATCCGGTCTACGAGCAGTACTTC. The variable domain in full, completed from reference TRBV15 and TRBJ2-7, reads DAMVIQNPRYQVTQFGKPVTLSCSQTLNHNVMYWYQQKSSQAPKLLFHYYDKDFNNEADTPDNFQSRRPNTSFCFLDIRSPGLGDTAMYLCATSRDPVYEQYFGPGTRLTVT.

This clonotype came up many times. The J gene is TRBJ2-5, the V gene TRBV5-1; 8 bases fit TRBD1. Germline CDR1 is SGHRS and CDR2 is YFSETQ. V lost 0 bases, J lost 5 bases, and 6 bases stayed unmatched. This CDR3 contains 15 residues. The CDR3 loop is CASSLGQGLVETQYF. The DNA of the CDR3 is TGCGCCAGCAGCTTGGGACAGGGGTTGGTGGAGACCCAGTACTTC.

This clonotype was found a few times. The CDR3 sequence is CSASGGGPSYEQYF. The DNA of the CDR3 is TGCAGTGCTAGTGGCGGGGGGCCATCCTACGAGCAGTACTTC. The V call is TRBV20-1, the J call TRBJ2-7; 8 positions match TRBD2. The length of the CDR3 is 14 residues. Germline assignment: CDR1 DFQATT and CDR2 SNEGSKA (reference sequence). V was clipped by 3 bases and J by 1 base; unmatched bases: 5.

This clonotype appeared a few times. The rearrangement joins TRBV6-1 to TRBJ1-2, with a possible D match to TRBD1 (6 bases). CDR3 length: 14 residues. Germline V gene lookup returns CDR1 MNHNS and CDR2 SASEGT. V was trimmed by 5 bases and J by 8 bases, leaving 18 bases between them. The CDR3 DNA sequence: TGTGCCAGCAGTACCCCCCGGGGGGCGGAGGGCTACACCTTC. Amino acid sequence: CASSTPRGAEGYTF.

The chain is built from TRBV3-1 and TRBJ1-3; D gene ambiguous. The CDR3 totals 15 residues. Trimming shortened V by 2 bases and J by 1 base, and 9 bases separated the two germline ends. Looked up from germline, CDR1 is LGHDT and CDR2 is YNNKEL (reference sequence). DNA for the CDR3: TGTGCCAGCAGCCAAAATCTAGGGTCTGGAAACACCATATATTTT. Protein product: CASSQNLGSGNTIYF.

This clonotype was recorded a few times. J is TRBJ2-5 and V is TRBV20-1; 8 bases map to TRBD1. The CDR3 has 15 residues. Trimming removed 4 bases from V and 5 bases from J; junction bases left unmatched: 12. CDR1 is DFQATT and CDR2 is SNEGSKA in the germline V gene (reference sequence). The CDR3 DNA is TGCAGTGCTAACACTAGGACAGGGAGACGTGAGACCCAGTACTTC. The encoded protein is CSANTRTGRRETQYF.

The CDR3 region has the DNA TGTGCCAGCAGTTACTCGACAGGGTATAATGAAAAACTGTTTTTT. This sequence encodes CASSYSTGYNEKLFF. The chain links TRBV6-5 to TRBJ1-4, with 7 bases matching TRBD1. The CDR3 loop spans 15 amino acids. V lost 0 bases, J lost 4 bases, and 2 bases stayed unmatched. Per the germline V gene, CDR1 is MNHEY and CDR2 is SVGAGI.

V usage is TRBV6-2 or TRBV6-3 and J usage is TRBJ2-7, with D possibly matching TRBD2 (5 bases). Between the trimmed V and J ends, which lost 5 bases and 2 bases, there was a span of 13 bases. This CDR3 region has 14 residues. The germline V gene has CDR1 MNHEY and CDR2 SVGEGT. The CDR3 sequence: CASSVGSETYEQYF. CDR3 sequence (DNA): TGTGCCAGCAGTGTGGGGAGTGAGACCTACGAGCAGTACTTC.

J is TRBJ2-1 and V is TRBV20-1; 9 bases are shared with TRBD1. V dropped 3 bases and J dropped 4; count of bases not matched to a gene: 7. The CDR3 sequence is 15 residues long. CDR1 and CDR2 from the germline V gene are DFQATT and SNEGSKA (reference sequence). CDR3 in DNA: TGCAGTGCTAGGCTCCGGGACAGGGTTTACAATGAGCAGTTCTTC. Translating it yields CSARLRDRVYNEQFF.

This clonotype was counted at least ten times. The rearrangement joins TRBV7-2 to TRBJ2-2; 8 bases map to TRBD2. CDR1 SGHTA and CDR2 FQGNSA come from the germline V gene. The V and J ends lost 3 bases and 6 bases, in that order; junction bases with no gene match: 6. This CDR3 has 15 amino acids. The CDR3 coding sequence is TGTGCCAGCAGCTTGAGGGCGGGAGGTTCCGGGGAGCTGTTTTTT. It is translated as CASSLRAGGSGELFF.

Ten or more counts support this clonotype. The chain employs TRBV5-1 and TRBJ1-5; D perhaps matches TRBD1 (5 bases). The ends were cut back, 4 bases at V and 6 bases at J, with 14 bases in the middle. From germline, CDR1 is SGHRS and CDR2 YFSETQ. CDR3 length: 14 amino acids. CDR3 loop: CASSPRGDGQPQHF. CDR3 nucleotide sequence: TGCGCCAGCAGCCCCCGAGGGGATGGTCAGCCCCAGCATTTT.

This clonotype has ten or more counts. The V call is TRBV5-5, the J call TRBJ2-1; D not resolved. Per germline, CDR1 SGHKS and CDR2 YYEKEE (reference sequence). The CDR3 has 16 residues. With 0 bases removed from V and 0 bases from J, the gap between germline ends came to 10 bases. The CDR3 coding sequence is TGTGCCAGCAGCTTGGCGCCGGAGAGCTCCTACAATGAGCAGTTCTTC. This encodes CASSLAPESSYNEQFF.

The rearrangement joins TRBV12-3 or TRBV12-4 to TRBJ2-1; no reliable D call. The CDR3 loop spans 13 amino acids. Trimming shortened V by 6 bases and J by 5 bases, and 11 bases separated the two germline ends. CDR3 region: CASSLDSHNEQFF. The CDR3 DNA reads TGTGCCAGCAGCCTAGATTCCCACAATGAGCAGTTCTTC.

This chain links TRBV4-3 with TRBJ2-1, with 8 positions matching TRBD2. There are 17 residues in the CDR3. Germline V lookup: CDR1 LGHNA, CDR2 YSLEER. V was clipped by 0 bases and J by 5 bases; unmatched bases: 9. The CDR3 loop reads CASSQDFGTRIHNEQFF. The DNA for the CDR3 is TGCGCCAGCAGCCAAGATTTTGGGACTAGGATCCACAATGAGCAGTTCTTC.

This clonotype was seen a handful of times. The V gene is TRBV5-5, the J gene TRBJ1-5, with 7 bases fitting TRBD1. V gave up 0 bases and J gave up 5 bases; unmatched junction bases: 5. This CDR3 is built from 15 residues. Germline V gene data show CDR1 as SGHKS and CDR2 as YYEKEE (reference sequence). CDR3 sequence (DNA): TGTGCCAGCAGCTTGGGGGACAGCTTTGATCAGCCCCAGCATTTT. It specifies CASSLGDSFDQPQHF.

This clonotype was found many times. The rearrangement joins TRBV27 to TRBJ2-1; D is perhaps TRBD2 (7 bases). Trimming took off 5 bases at V and 3 bases at J, with 11 bases between the two ends. This CDR3 is 14 amino acids long. In germline, CDR1 is MNHEY, CDR2 SMNVEV (reference sequence). DNA for the CDR3: TGTGCCAGCAGTAGAGGGGGGGTCTACAATGAGCAGTTCTTC. It translates to CASSRGGVYNEQFF.

This clonotype appeared many times. The V gene is TRBV5-1, the J gene TRBJ2-5; 7 nucleotides align to TRBD2. The CDR3 extends over 14 amino acids. The trim removed 0 bases at V and 5 bases at J, leaving 4 bases unmatched. Germline-derived CDR1 and CDR2 are SGHRS and YFSETQ. The CDR3 loop is CASSLEAGAETQYF. Written as DNA, the CDR3 is TGCGCCAGCAGCTTGGAGGCGGGAGCTGAGACCCAGTACTTC.

The chain is built from TRBV7-8 and TRBJ2-5; the D gene is possibly TRBD1 (5 bases). The V end was cut by 5 bases, the J end by 5 bases, with 15 bases between. This CDR3 comprises 14 residues. The V gene's germline CDR1 is SGHVS and CDR2 FQNEAQ. The chain's CDR3 is CASSPPGPWETQYF. The CDR3 coding sequence is TGTGCCAGCAGCCCTCCAGGGCCCTGGGAGACCCAGTACTTC.

This clonotype came up many times. The V and J genes are TRBV7-9 and TRBJ2-1; D not certain. Trimming removed 3 bases at V and 7 bases at J, with 13 bases between. The germline gives CDR1 SEHNR, CDR2 FQNEAQ (reference sequence). The CDR3 totals 14 residues. The CDR3 region has the DNA TGTGCCAGCAGCTTCTCAGGCGGTTCGAATGAGCAGTTCTTC. Protein: CASSFSGGSNEQFF.

This clonotype has just a few counts. This sequence joins TRBV7-2 and TRBJ1-2; 9 nucleotides align to TRBD1. V was pared by 5 bases and J by 2 bases, with 6 bases of the junction left unmatched. CDR3 size: 15 residues. Germline CDR1 SGHTA, CDR2 FQGNSA. The CDR3 spells CASSPQTGGNYGYTF. DNA of the CDR3: TGTGCCAGCAGCCCTCAGACAGGGGGAAACTATGGCTACACCTTC.

This clonotype turned up a few times. The J gene is TRBJ2-4, the V gene TRBV7-9; TRBD1 matches at 7 bases. V shed 8 bases, J shed 4 bases, and the junction held 14 bases outside the gene matches. CDR3 size: 16 residues. In germline, CDR1 is SEHNR, CDR2 FQNEAQ (reference sequence). This chain's CDR3 is CASRIYIRGIKNIQYF. The CDR3 DNA reads TGTGCCAGCCGTATTTATATCAGGGGGATTAAAAACATTCAGTACTTC.

This clonotype appeared a few times. The chain is built from TRBV7-2 and TRBJ2-1, with 9 bases aligning to TRBD2. The CDR3 runs to 16 residues. Germline trimming cut 5 bases from V and 6 bases from J; bases unmatched to any gene: 11. Looked up from germline, CDR1 is SGHTA and CDR2 is FQGNSA. CDR3 in DNA: TGTGCCAGCAGCGGGGTGGCGGGAGGGCCGGTCAATGAGCAGTTCTTC. Translating it yields CASSGVAGGPVNEQFF.

This clonotype has at least ten counts. The chain is built from TRBV11-2 and TRBJ2-2; D is unclear. Trimming cost V 1 base and J 6 bases, with 6 bases left between them. Germline-derived CDR1 and CDR2 are SGHAT and FQNNGV. The CDR3 has 13 amino acids. The CDR3, as DNA: TGTGCCAGCAGCTTAGGAGGAGCCGGGGAGCTGTTTTTT. The encoded protein is CASSLGGAGELFF.

This clonotype occurred a few times. The rearrangement links TRBV7-2 to TRBJ2-1, with D possibly being TRBD2 (6 bases). The V end lost 5 bases, the J end lost 4 bases, and 15 bases lay between the germline ends. This CDR3 is built from 15 residues. The germline V gene encodes CDR1 SGHTA and CDR2 FQGNSA. The DNA for the CDR3 is TGTGCCAGCAGCGTAGGAGGGAAGGGGTACAATGAGCAGTTCTTC. Translation gives CASSVGGKGYNEQFF.

This clonotype was found many times. The chain recombines TRBV7-2 with TRBJ2-1, with 8 bases fitting TRBD2. V lost 0 bases to trimming and J lost 4 bases; unmatched junction nucleotides: 5. The CDR3 covers 16 residues. Germline V gene data show CDR1 as SGHTA and CDR2 as FQGNSA. CDR3 amino acids: CASSLAGSGSYNEQFF. In DNA form, the CDR3 reads TGTGCCAGCAGCTTAGCTGGAAGCGGGAGTTACAATGAGCAGTTCTTC. Variable domain in full (rest from reference TRBV7-2 and TRBJ2-1): GAGVSQSPSNKVTEKGKDVELRCDPISGHTALYWYRQSLGQGLEFLIYFQGNSAPDKSGLPSDRFSAERTGGSVSTLTIQRTQQEDSAVYLCASSLAGSGSYNEQFFGPGTRLTVL.

This clonotype was observed at least ten times. The chain uses TRBV12-3 or TRBV12-4 and TRBJ1-1, with unresolved D. The CDR3 runs 12 residues. Trimming shortened V by 7 bases and J by 7 bases, and 13 bases separated the two germline ends. CDR3 region: CASTFPLGEAFF. The CDR3 nucleotides read TGTGCCAGCACCTTTCCTCTTGGTGAAGCTTTCTTT.

This clonotype was detected many times. The chain employs TRBV5-1 and TRBJ2-5; TRBD2 matches 14 bases. CDR3 length equals 15 residues. V lost 6 bases and J lost 1; bases outside the gene matches: 2. Germline assignment: CDR1 SGHRS and CDR2 YFSETQ. The CDR3 loop reads CASTGTSGSQETQYF. The CDR3 nucleotides are TGCGCCAGCACCGGGACTAGCGGGAGCCAAGAGACCCAGTACTTC.

This clonotype came up once. V is TRBV10-3 and J is TRBJ2-2; 15 bases match TRBD2. V gave up 10 bases and J gave up 7 bases; unmatched junction bases: 13. CDR1 and CDR2 from the germline V gene are ENHRY and SYGVKD. This CDR3 has 17 residues. CDR3 DNA: TGTGCCACCAGCCTCGGACTAGCGGGAGGGCCTAGCGGGGAGCTGTTTTTT. This translates into CATSLGLAGGPSGELFF.

This clonotype was seen many times. This sequence joins TRBV12-3 or TRBV12-4 and TRBJ2-2; TRBD2 matches 10 bases. Losses at the gene ends were 5 bases for V and 4 bases for J; bases not matched to a gene: 4. The CDR3 has 15 amino acids. Written as DNA, the CDR3 is TGTGCCAGCAGTCCGAGCGGGAGGGCCACCGGGGAGCTGTTTTTT. Translating gives CASSPSGRATGELFF.

This clonotype was detected a few times. V and J are TRBV7-2 and TRBJ2-7; D is undetermined. Germline CDR1 SGHTA, CDR2 FQGNSA. Between the trimmed V and J ends, which lost 0 bases and 0 bases, there was a span of 9 bases. This CDR3 is 15 amino acids long. DNA for the CDR3: TGTGCCAGCAGCTTAGCAGGCTACAGCTCCTACGAGCAGTACTTC. Translating it yields CASSLAGYSSYEQYF.

In its sample, this clonotype was seen many times. The chain joins TRBV11-2 to TRBJ2-7; the match to TRBD1 covers 7 bases. Germline CDR1 is SGHAT and CDR2 is FQNNGV. The V and J ends lost 5 bases and 3 bases, in that order; junction bases with no gene match: 13. This CDR3 has 16 amino acids. CDR3 residues: CASSPIRYQGVYEQYF. The CDR3 coding sequence is TGTGCCAGCAGCCCGATTAGGTATCAGGGGGTCTACGAGCAGTACTTC.

This clonotype has a count of ten or more. CDR3 amino acids: CASSRQGRTPLHF. CDR3 DNA: TGTGCCAGCAGCCGACAGGGTCGGACACCCCTCCACTTT. The V and J genes are TRBV7-8 and TRBJ1-6; 7 bases are shared with TRBD1. The ends lost 5 bases at V and 11 bases at J; junction bases unmatched: 6. Germline V lookup: CDR1 SGHVS, CDR2 FQNEAQ. The CDR3 is made up of 13 amino acids.